Reported below is one T cell receptor (beta chain). The CDR3 runs to 17 residues. V trimming: 0 bases; J trimming: 2 bases; junction bases outside the gene matches: 10. Germline V gene sequence: CDR1 LGHDT, CDR2 YNNKEL (reference sequence). Patients at the Seattle site were enrolled during active infection and followed longitudinally. The record originates from a study of blood T cell repertoires in COVID-19. Turning to the study itself: Sources were T cells, B-cell-depleted T cells, or PBMCs; the material itself was cDNA or gDNA.

Original analysis: Amplification of reference gene primers provided the estimated nucleated cell counts. Method: immunoSEQ multiplex PCR; TCRdb's copy keeps in-frame clones and lacks some. D and trimming were read from the DNA, whereas the V and J calls and clone size are those reported in that table. The repertoire includes fewer than 500,000 clones, 70% to 90% of them detected once, and approximately 0.92% sits in the top ten. Sequenced: peripheral blood. The clonotype comes from a man aged 18 to 29 with COVID-19, enrolled during active disease. The chain recombines TRBV3-1 (or the pseudogene TRBV3-2) with TRBJ2-7; 7 bases agree with TRBD2. The CDR3 region is CASSQELTSNSPYEQYF. The CDR3 DNA is TGTGCCAGCAGCCAAGAGTTGACTAGCAACTCACCCTACGAGCAGTACTTC.